The next 29 T cell receptor beta chains were all read from a single sample in a study of cytomegalovirus exposure and HLA in healthy donors (dated by TCRdb to 2016 to 2017). The receptor library was made with the immunoSEQ multiplex PCR assay. For the multiplex PCR, a mixture combining 60 forward primers for TCR Vbeta segments and 13 reverse primers for TCR Jbeta segments was used. Imported from immuneACCESS, the table was reduced by TCRdb to in-frame sequences with V and J called. These copies leave out some clones; in studies compared against another copy, an unresolved V gene accounts for under half, and the cause of the remainder is not known. Present in this sample are under 90,000 clones, 65% to 75% of which were seen just once. The ten largest make up 7.6% of the sample. The specimen sequenced was PBMCs. Receptors were obtained from a man in his forties or fifties in good health and CMV-seropositive.

J is TRBJ1-2 and V is TRBV28; D gene uncertain. The CDR3 covers 16 residues. Trimming took 3 bases from V and 8 from J, leaving 22 bases between them. The germline V gene encodes CDR1 MDHEN and CDR2 SYDVKM. DNA for the CDR3: TGTGCCAGCAGTTTTTCATCGGGGTCGCTCGTCGGCGGCTACACCTTC. Amino acids: CASSFSSGSLVGGYTF.

This clone was observed a few times. The CDR3 DNA is TGTGCCAGCAGCTTCCGGGACAGCTGGAGCGAAAAACTGTTTTTT. Protein product: CASSFRDSWSEKLFF. This chain joins TRBV9 and TRBJ1-4; 7 bases are a match to TRBD1. J lost 8 bases, V lost 4 bases, and 11 bases had no gene match. This CDR3 is 15 amino acids long. Germline V gene lookup returns CDR1 SGDLS and CDR2 YYNGEE.

The genes are TRBV7-8 and TRBJ1-5; a possible D gene is TRBD1 (5 bases). The CDR3 covers 13 residues. V lost 5 bases to trimming and J lost 5 bases, with 10 bases between them. Germline V gene sequence: CDR1 SGHVS, CDR2 FQNEAQ. The CDR3 sequence is CASSATGHQPQHF. CDR3 nucleotide sequence: TGTGCCAGCAGCGCCACAGGTCATCAGCCCCAGCATTTT.

A single count supports this clone. The CDR3 protein is CASSPRVHDTQYF. CDR3 in DNA: TGTGCCAGCAGCCCACGGGTCCACGATACGCAGTATTTT. The chain recombines TRBV7-2 with TRBJ2-3; D uncertain. Trimming took 5 bases from V and 6 from J, leaving 12 bases between them. CDR1 and CDR2 (germline): SGHTA, FQGNSA. This CDR3 contains 13 residues.

The chain recombines TRBV2 with TRBJ2-7; TRBD1 aligns across 10 bases. The CDR3 is made up of 18 amino acids. Germline trimming cut 1 base from V and 0 bases from J; bases unmatched to any gene: 9. Germline CDR1 and CDR2: SNHLY and FYNNEI. The CDR3 region is CASSEGFFGTGVSYEQYF. The CDR3 nucleotides read TGTGCCAGCAGTGAAGGTTTTTTCGGGACAGGGGTCTCCTACGAGCAGTACTTC. The entire variable domain, with the rest obtained from reference TRBV2 and TRBJ2-7, is as follows: EPEVTQTPSHQVTQMGQEVILRCVPISNHLYFYWYRQILGQKVEFLVSFYNNEISEKSEIFDDQFSVERPDGSNFTLKIRSTKLEDSAMYFCASSEGFFGTGVSYEQYFGPGTRLTVT.

This sequence joins TRBV6-4 and TRBJ1-3; 8 bases line up with TRBD1. The V and J ends lost 5 bases and 8 bases, in that order; junction bases with no gene match: 17. This CDR3 comprises 17 residues. Germline assignment: CDR1 MRHNA and CDR2 SNTAGT. The CDR3 loop is CASSPGQGIRSWHTIYF. The CDR3 coding sequence is TGTGCCAGCAGTCCTGGACAGGGTATTCGGTCTTGGCACACCATATATTTT.

This sequence joins TRBV28 and TRBJ2-7, with 13 positions matching TRBD2. CDR1 MDHEN and CDR2 SYDVKM come from the germline V gene. The CDR3 consists of 16 residues. Trimming at V came to 8 bases and at J to 7 bases, leaving 14 bases not matched to a gene. This chain's CDR3 is CASLGLAGTRGREQYF. CDR3 nucleotide sequence: TGTGCCAGCTTGGGACTAGCGGGAACCCGCGGTCGAGAGCAGTACTTC.

The J gene is TRBJ2-7, the V gene TRBV6-5, with D possibly being TRBD1 (6 bases). CDR1 is MNHEY, CDR2 SVGAGI, per germline. Between the trimmed V and J ends, which lost 5 bases and 2 bases, there was a span of 13 bases. This CDR3 has 14 residues. The CDR3 region is CASSPGDGTYEQYF. The CDR3 nucleotides are TGTGCCAGCAGTCCAGGGGACGGGACCTACGAGCAGTACTTC.

Only a few counts were recorded for this clone. This chain uses TRBV7-8 with TRBJ2-5; 9 bases align to TRBD1. Germline values: CDR1 SGHVS, CDR2 FQNEAQ. The CDR3 is 13 residues long. With V trimmed by 5 bases and J by 5 bases, 3 bases remained unmatched. The CDR3 DNA sequence: TGTGCCAGCAGCCCGACAGGGGGGGAGACCCAGTACTTC. Translation gives CASSPTGGETQYF.

The CDR3 bases are TGTGCCAGCAGCGTAGTTCCTGACGGAGACACTGAAGCTTTCTTT. This gives the protein CASSVVPDGDTEAFF. V gene TRBV9 combines with J gene TRBJ1-1; D not certain. This CDR3 spans 15 amino acids. Trimming cost V 0 bases and J 3 bases, with 12 bases left between them. Per germline, CDR1 SGDLS and CDR2 YYNGEE.

The J gene is TRBJ1-4, the V gene TRBV28; D perhaps matches TRBD1 (6 bases). Between the trimmed V and J ends, which lost 3 bases and 8 bases, there was a span of 10 bases. The CDR3 length is 13 residues. CDR1 and CDR2 from the germline V gene are MDHEN and SYDVKM. CDR3 nucleotides: TGTGCCAGCAGTTTGACAGGCGCGGAAAAACTGTTTTTT. Protein: CASSLTGAEKLFF.

This clone was counted between two and nine times. V usage is TRBV19 and J usage is TRBJ2-5, with D possibly being TRBD2 (5 bases). Germline lookup yields CDR1 LNHDA and CDR2 SQIVND (reference sequence). The CDR3 runs to 14 residues. The germline V and J ends were trimmed by 9 bases and 1 base, with 15 bases remaining between them. The CDR3 nucleotides are TGTGCCAGCTCCGTAGGGAGATTCCAAGAGACCCAGTACTTC. It specifies CASSVGRFQETQYF.

This chain links TRBV7-6 with TRBJ2-7, with 7 bases that match TRBD1. Germline loops: CDR1 SGHVS, CDR2 FNYEAQ. This CDR3 spans 15 amino acids. J lost 0 bases, V lost 4 bases, and 6 bases had no gene match. CDR3: CASSSRTGSSYEQYF. The CDR3, as DNA: TGTGCCAGCAGCTCCCGGACAGGTAGCTCCTACGAGCAGTACTTC.

V and J are TRBV5-1 and TRBJ2-5; 7 bases fit TRBD1. This CDR3 is 13 amino acids long. Germline assignment: CDR1 SGHRS and CDR2 YFSETQ. V trimming: 4 bases; J trimming: 2 bases; junction bases outside the gene matches: 2. The CDR3 sequence: CASSLGQQETQYF. In nucleotides, the CDR3 is TGCGCCAGCAGCCTGGGACAGCAAGAGACCCAGTACTTC.

V usage is TRBV18 and J usage is TRBJ2-3; D uncertain. The CDR3 has 14 amino acids. CDR1 is KGHSH and CDR2 is LQKENI in the germline V gene. V was cut by 0 bases and J by 2 bases, with 6 bases left in between. CDR3 loop: CASSPPGLTDTQYF. DNA for the CDR3: TGTGCCAGCTCACCACCGGGCCTCACAGATACGCAGTATTTT.

The chain couples TRBV30 to TRBJ2-5; no clear D gene. Per the germline V gene, CDR1 is GTSNPN and CDR2 is SVGIG (reference sequence). This CDR3 is built from 11 residues. Trimming shortened V by 4 bases and J by 5 bases, and 8 bases separated the two germline ends. CDR3 sequence reads: CAWTVIETQYF. CDR3 DNA: TGTGCCTGGACAGTGATTGAGACCCAGTACTTC.

The chain links TRBV28 to TRBJ2-2; 9 positions match TRBD1. The CDR3 consists of 15 residues. Germline trimming cut 5 bases from V and 7 bases from J; bases unmatched to any gene: 8. Germline loops: CDR1 MDHEN, CDR2 SYDVKM. The chain's CDR3 is CASSTTGTGIGELFF. The DNA for the CDR3 is TGTGCCAGCAGTACGACCGGGACAGGGATCGGGGAGCTGTTTTTT. Based on the CDR3 plus reference TRBV28 and TRBJ2-2, the full variable domain is DVKVTQSSRYLVKRTGEKVFLECVQDMDHENMFWYRQDPGLGLRLIYFSYDVKMKEKGDIPEGYSVSREKKERFSLILESASTNQTSMYLCASSTTGTGIGELFFGEGSRLTVL.

The V call is TRBV6-1, the J call TRBJ1-1; TRBD1 might be the D (5 bases). Looked up from germline, CDR1 is MNHNS and CDR2 is SASEGT. The CDR3 loop spans 17 amino acids. Trimming shortened V by 2 bases and J by 0 bases, and 16 bases separated the two germline ends. The CDR3 sequence is CASSESVGGTMNTEAFF. CDR3 nucleotides: TGTGCCAGCAGTGAATCGGTAGGCGGGACCATGAACACTGAAGCTTTCTTT.

The chain has TRBV30 and TRBJ1-1, with D unresolved. Germline V gene lookup returns CDR1 GTSNPN and CDR2 SVGIG (reference sequence). Trimming left V 0 bases short and J 5 bases short, with 10 bases between. CDR3 size: 13 residues. The CDR3 reads CAWSVLRRTEAFF. The CDR3 DNA reads TGTGCCTGGAGTGTACTAAGGAGAACTGAAGCTTTCTTT.

The chain joins TRBV4-1 to TRBJ1-1; weak D call: TRBD1 (5 bases). The CDR3 has 15 amino acids. V was pared by 6 bases and J by 0 bases, with 14 bases between. The germline gives CDR1 MGHRA, CDR2 YSYEKL. In nucleotides, the CDR3 is TGCGCCAGCAGTCTTCGGAGGGGAATGAACACTGAAGCTTTCTTT. Its translation: CASSLRRGMNTEAFF.

V and J are TRBV4-1 and TRBJ2-3; tentatively, D is TRBD2 (6 bases). Germline V CDR1 and CDR2: MGHRA, YSYEKL. Between the trimmed V and J ends, which lost 1 base and 7 bases, there was a span of 12 bases. The CDR3 is made up of 14 amino acids. CDR3 amino acids: CASSQVFGGYTQYF. The CDR3 region has the DNA TGCGCCAGCAGCCAAGTATTCGGGGGATATACGCAGTATTTT.

V usage is TRBV14 and J usage is TRBJ2-1, with D tentatively TRBD2 (6 bases). Germline CDR1 reads SGHDN; CDR2 reads FVKESK. With 4 bases removed from V and 7 bases from J, the gap between germline ends came to 17 bases. CDR3 length: 15 residues. The CDR3 nucleotides are TGTGCCAGCAGCCCCTGGGCGGGATTGGCAAATGAGCAGTTCTTC. Translating gives CASSPWAGLANEQFF.

A word on this clone: This sample also contains other DNA sequences that code for the same CDR3. This chain uses TRBV5-1 with TRBJ1-1, with 8 bases lining up with TRBD1. Germline V CDR1 and CDR2: SGHRS, YFSETQ. CDR3 length equals 15 residues. Trimming removed 4 bases from V and 0 bases from J; junction bases left unmatched: 5. CDR3 region: CASSPGTGMNTEAFF. The CDR3 DNA is TGCGCCAGCAGCCCGGGGACAGGAATGAACACTGAAGCTTTCTTT.

The rearrangement uses TRBV5-1 and TRBJ1-1; D is perhaps TRBD1 (5 bases). The germline V gene encodes CDR1 SGHRS and CDR2 YFSETQ. The CDR3 length is 14 residues. Trimming stripped 2 bases from V and 2 bases from J, with 10 bases between. CDR3 sequence: CASSFPGLNTEAFF. The CDR3 bases are TGCGCCAGCAGCTTTCCGGGACTCAACACTGAAGCTTTCTTT.

This chain connects TRBV30 to TRBJ2-3; 7 positions agree with TRBD1. V dropped 7 bases and J dropped 1; count of bases not matched to a gene: 2. Germline assignment: CDR1 GTSNPN and CDR2 SVGIG (reference sequence). The CDR3 extends over 12 amino acids. CDR3 amino acids: CASGQGTDTQYF. CDR3 in DNA: TGTGCCTCAGGACAGGGCACAGATACGCAGTATTTT.

This chain uses TRBV7-9 with TRBJ1-1, with TRBD1 matching 7 bases. The CDR3 is 14 amino acids. CDR1 SEHNR and CDR2 FQNEAQ come from the germline V gene (reference sequence). The trim removed 6 bases at V and 7 bases at J, leaving 11 bases unmatched. The CDR3, as DNA: TGTGCCAGCAGTTTTCAGCAGGGGGGCGGTGAAGCTTTCTTT. It codes for CASSFQQGGGEAFF.

V gene TRBV4-3 combines with J gene TRBJ2-6; D is possibly TRBD1 (6 bases). Germline-derived CDR1 and CDR2 are LGHNA and YSLEER. The CDR3 sequence is 17 residues long. V was clipped by 4 bases and J by 0 bases, with 13 bases between them. The CDR3 loop is CASSPQTGLSGANVLTF. The CDR3 DNA reads as TGCGCCAGCAGCCCCCAGACAGGCCTCTCTGGGGCCAACGTCCTGACTTTC.

The chain combines TRBV28 with TRBJ1-5; D is unresolved. This CDR3 has 16 amino acids. Germline V CDR1 and CDR2: MDHEN, SYDVKM. Trimming left V 1 base short and J 3 bases short, with 13 bases between. CDR3 DNA sequence: TGTGCCAGCAGTTTATATGGCAGTTTGATCAATCAGCCCCAGCATTTT. The encoded protein is CASSLYGSLINQPQHF.

The chain links TRBV5-6 to TRBJ1-1; 9 bases are shared with TRBD1. The CDR3 loop spans 14 amino acids. V trimming: 4 bases; J trimming: 5 bases; junction bases outside the gene matches: 6. CDR1 SGHDT and CDR2 YYEEEE come from the germline V gene. The CDR3 sequence is CASSIGDRVTEAFF. CDR3 coding DNA: TGTGCCAGCAGCATAGGGGACAGGGTGACTGAAGCTTTCTTT.